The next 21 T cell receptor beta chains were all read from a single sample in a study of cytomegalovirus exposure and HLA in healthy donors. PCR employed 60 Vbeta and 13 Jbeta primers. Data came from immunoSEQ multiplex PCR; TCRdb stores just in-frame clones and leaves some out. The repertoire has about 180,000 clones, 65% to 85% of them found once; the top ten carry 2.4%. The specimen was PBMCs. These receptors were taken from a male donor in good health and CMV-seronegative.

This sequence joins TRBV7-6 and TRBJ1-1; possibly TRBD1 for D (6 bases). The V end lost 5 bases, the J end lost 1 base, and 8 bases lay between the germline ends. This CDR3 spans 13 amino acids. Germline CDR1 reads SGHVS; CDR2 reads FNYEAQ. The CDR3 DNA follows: TGTGCCAGCAGCCCAGGGGAGAACACTGAAGCTTTCTTT. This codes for CASSPGENTEAFF. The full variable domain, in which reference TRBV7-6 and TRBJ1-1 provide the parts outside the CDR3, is GAGVSQSPRYKVTKRGQDVALRCDPISGHVSLYWYRQALGQGPEFLTYFNYEAQQDKSGLPNDRFSAERPEGSISTLTIQRTEQRDSAMYRCASSPGENTEAFFGQGTRLTVV.

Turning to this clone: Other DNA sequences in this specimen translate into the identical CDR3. CDR3 residues: CASSLGGGDQPQHF. The DNA of the CDR3 is TGTGCCAGCAGCTTGGGGGGAGGTGATCAGCCCCAGCATTTT. The chain joins TRBV5-6 to TRBJ1-5, with unresolved D. The ends were cut back, 0 bases at V and 5 bases at J, with 9 bases in the middle. The CDR3 is made up of 14 amino acids. The V gene's germline CDR1 is SGHDT and CDR2 YYEEEE.

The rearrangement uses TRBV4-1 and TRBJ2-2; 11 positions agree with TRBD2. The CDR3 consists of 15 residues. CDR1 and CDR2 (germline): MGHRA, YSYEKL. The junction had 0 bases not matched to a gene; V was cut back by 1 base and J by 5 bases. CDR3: CASSQGLAGTGELFF. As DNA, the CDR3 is TGCGCCAGCAGCCAAGGACTAGCGGGAACCGGGGAGCTGTTTTTT.

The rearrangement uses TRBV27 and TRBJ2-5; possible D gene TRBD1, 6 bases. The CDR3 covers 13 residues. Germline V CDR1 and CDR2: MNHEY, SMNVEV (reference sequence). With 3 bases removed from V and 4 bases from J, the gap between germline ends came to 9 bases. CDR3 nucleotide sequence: TGTGCCAGCAGTTTTTTAGGGGGAGAGACCCAGTACTTC. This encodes CASSFLGGETQYF.

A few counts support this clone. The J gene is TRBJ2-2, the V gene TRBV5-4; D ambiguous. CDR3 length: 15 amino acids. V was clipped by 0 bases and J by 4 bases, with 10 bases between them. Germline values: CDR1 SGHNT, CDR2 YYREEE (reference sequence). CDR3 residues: CASSLDGPRTGELFF. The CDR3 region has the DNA TGTGCCAGCAGCTTGGATGGGCCGCGCACCGGGGAGCTGTTTTTT. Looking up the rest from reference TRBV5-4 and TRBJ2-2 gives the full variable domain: ETGVTQSPTHLIKTRGQQVTLRCSSQSGHNTVSWYQQALGQGPQFIFQYYREEENGRGNFPPRFSGLQFPNYSSELNVNALELDDSALYLCASSLDGPRTGELFFGEGSRLTVL.

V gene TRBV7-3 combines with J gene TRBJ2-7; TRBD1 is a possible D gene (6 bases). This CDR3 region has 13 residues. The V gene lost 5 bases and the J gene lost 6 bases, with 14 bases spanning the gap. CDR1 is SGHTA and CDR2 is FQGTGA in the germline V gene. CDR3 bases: TGTGCCAGCAGCAATCTACAGGGTGGCGAGCAGTACTTC. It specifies CASSNLQGGEQYF.

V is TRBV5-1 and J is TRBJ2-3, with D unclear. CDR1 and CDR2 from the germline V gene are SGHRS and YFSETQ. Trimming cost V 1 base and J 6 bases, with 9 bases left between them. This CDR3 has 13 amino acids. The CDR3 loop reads CASSLSYPDTQYF. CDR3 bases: TGCGCCAGCAGCTTGTCGTATCCCGATACGCAGTATTTT.

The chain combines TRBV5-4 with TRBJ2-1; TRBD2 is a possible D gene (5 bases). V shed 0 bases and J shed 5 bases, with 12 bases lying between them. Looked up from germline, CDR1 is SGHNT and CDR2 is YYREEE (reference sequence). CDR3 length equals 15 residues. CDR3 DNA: TGTGCCAGCAGCTTGGATGGGCGGGTCCACAATGAGCAGTTCTTC. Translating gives CASSLDGRVHNEQFF.

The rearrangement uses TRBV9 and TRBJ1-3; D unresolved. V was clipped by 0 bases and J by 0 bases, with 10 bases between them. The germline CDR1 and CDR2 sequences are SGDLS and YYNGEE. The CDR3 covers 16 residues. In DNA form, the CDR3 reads TGTGCCAGCAGCGTAGGGGAGTCTAACTCTGGAAACACCATATATTTT. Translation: CASSVGESNSGNTIYF.

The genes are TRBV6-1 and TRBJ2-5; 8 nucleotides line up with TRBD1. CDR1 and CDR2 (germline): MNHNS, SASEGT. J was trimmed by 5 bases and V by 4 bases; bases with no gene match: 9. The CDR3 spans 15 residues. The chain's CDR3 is CASSVRGQVGETQYF. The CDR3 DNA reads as TGTGCCAGCAGTGTGAGGGGACAGGTGGGGGAGACCCAGTACTTC.

In DNA, the CDR3 is TGCGCCAGCAGCTTCGAACCCGACAGGGGACTTAACTATGGCTACACCTTC. It specifies CASSFEPDRGLNYGYTF. This chain links TRBV5-1 with TRBJ1-2; 8 nucleotides agree with TRBD1. The CDR3 covers 17 residues. The V segment lost 2 bases and the J segment 1 base; nucleotides outside the gene matches: 10. Looked up from germline, CDR1 is SGHRS and CDR2 is YFSETQ.

CDR3 sequence: CASSVGQARVGDEKLFF. CDR3 coding DNA: TGTGCCAGCAGCGTCGGCCAGGCCAGGGTAGGCGATGAAAAACTGTTTTTT. This chain links TRBV9 with TRBJ1-4; possibly TRBD1 for D (5 bases). The CDR3 extends over 17 amino acids. From germline, CDR1 is SGDLS and CDR2 YYNGEE. Trimming pared 2 bases from V and 6 bases from J, leaving 20 bases between.

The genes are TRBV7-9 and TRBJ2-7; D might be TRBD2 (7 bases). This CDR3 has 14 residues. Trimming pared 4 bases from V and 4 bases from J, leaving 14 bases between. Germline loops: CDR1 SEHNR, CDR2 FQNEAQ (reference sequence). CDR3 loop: CASSSGGGRYEQYF. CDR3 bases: TGTGCCAGCAGCTCTGGGGGGGGCAGGTACGAGCAGTACTTC.

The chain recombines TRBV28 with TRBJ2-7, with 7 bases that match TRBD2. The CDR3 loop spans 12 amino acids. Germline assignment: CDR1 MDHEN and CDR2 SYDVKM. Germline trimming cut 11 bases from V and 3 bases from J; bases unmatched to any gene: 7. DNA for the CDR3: TGTGCCGCCGGGGGGACTGTCTACGAGCAGTACTTC. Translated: CAAGGTVYEQYF.

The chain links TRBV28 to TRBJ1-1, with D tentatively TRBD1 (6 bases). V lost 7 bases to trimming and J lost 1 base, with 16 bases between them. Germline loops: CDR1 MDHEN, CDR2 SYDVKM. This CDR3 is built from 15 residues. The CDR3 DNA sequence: TGTGCCAGCACCGAAACGGGGACACCGAACACTGAAGCTTTCTTT. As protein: CASTETGTPNTEAFF.

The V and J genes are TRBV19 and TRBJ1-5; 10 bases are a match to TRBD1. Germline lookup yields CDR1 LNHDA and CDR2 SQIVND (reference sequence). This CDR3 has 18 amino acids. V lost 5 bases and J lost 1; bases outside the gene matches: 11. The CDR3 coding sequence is TGTGCCAGTAGTTCGCCCGGGACAGGGGTCCTCAGCAATCAGCCCCAGCATTTT. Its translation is CASSSPGTGVLSNQPQHF.

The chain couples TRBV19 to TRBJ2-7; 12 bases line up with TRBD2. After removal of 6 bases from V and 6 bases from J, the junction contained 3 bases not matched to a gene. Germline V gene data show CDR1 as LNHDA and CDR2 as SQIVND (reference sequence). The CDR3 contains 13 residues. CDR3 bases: TGTGCCAGTAGGACTAGCGGGAGCCCCGAGCAGTACTTC. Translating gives CASRTSGSPEQYF. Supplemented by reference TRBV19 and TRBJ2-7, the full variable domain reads DGGITQSPKYLFRKEGQNVTLSCEQNLNHDAMYWYRQDPGQGLRLIYYSQIVNDFQKGDIAEGYSVSREKKESFPLTVTSAQKNPTAFYLCASRTSGSPEQYFGPGTRLTVT.

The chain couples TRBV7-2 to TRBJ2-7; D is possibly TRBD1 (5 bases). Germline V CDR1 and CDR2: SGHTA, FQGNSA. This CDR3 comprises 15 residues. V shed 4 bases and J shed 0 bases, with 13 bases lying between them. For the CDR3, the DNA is TGTGCCAGCAGCTCAGGGCCAATTCTCTCCTACGAGCAGTACTTC. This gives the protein CASSSGPILSYEQYF.

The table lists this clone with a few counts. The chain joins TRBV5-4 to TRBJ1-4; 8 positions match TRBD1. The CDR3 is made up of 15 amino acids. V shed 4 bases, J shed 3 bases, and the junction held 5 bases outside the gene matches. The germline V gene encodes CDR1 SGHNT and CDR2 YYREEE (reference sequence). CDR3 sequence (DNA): TGTGCCAGCAGCCGACAGGGGCTGGCTAATGAAAAACTGTTTTTT. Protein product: CASSRQGLANEKLFF.

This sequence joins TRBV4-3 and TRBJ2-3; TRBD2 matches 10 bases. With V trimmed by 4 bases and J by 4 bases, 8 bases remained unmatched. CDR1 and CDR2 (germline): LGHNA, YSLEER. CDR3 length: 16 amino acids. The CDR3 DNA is TGCGCCAGCAGCCTCATTAGAGCGGGAGGGCCAGATACGCAGTATTTT. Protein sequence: CASSLIRAGGPDTQYF.

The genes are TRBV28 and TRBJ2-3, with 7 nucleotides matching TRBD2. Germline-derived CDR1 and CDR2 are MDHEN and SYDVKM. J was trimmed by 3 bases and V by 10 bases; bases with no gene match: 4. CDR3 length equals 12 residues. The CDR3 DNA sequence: TGTGCCACCACCGGGGGGACAGATACGCAGTATTTT. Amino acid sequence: CATTGGTDTQYF.